This T cell receptor beta chain was documented in a study of blood T cell repertoires in COVID-19. Study-wide background: Material from acute and convalescent COVID-19 was sourced from the United States, Italy and Spain. Sources were T cells, B-cell-depleted T cells, or PBMCs; the material itself was cDNA or gDNA.

Using immunoSEQ multiplex PCR, the repertoire was profiled, and TCRdb retains in-frame clones only, with some absent. The sample shows approximately 90,000 clones, around 90% of them seen only once. The CDR3 runs 16 residues. Seattle patients were enrolled while actively infected and followed longitudinally. Specimen: peripheral blood. The chain links TRBV21-1 to TRBJ2-7; the table's D call of TRBD2 was not tested on the DNA. TRBV21-1 counts as a pseudogene. The sequence came from a man aged 55 to 69 with COVID-19, enrolled during active disease. CDR3 nucleotide sequence: TGTGCCAGCAGCAAAGAAGGCGCGGTACTGCCCTACGAGCAGTACTTC. Translating gives CASSKEGAVLPYEQYF.